What follows are 5 T cell receptor beta chains derived from one specimen sequenced in a study of blood T cell repertoires in COVID-19. Repertoires were generated with immunoSEQ multiplex PCR, while TCRdb's copy carries only in-frame clones and drops some. The data hold around 220,000 clones, with around 87% observed a single time. The source material was PBMCs or T cells enriched from blood (not recorded which). The receptors here all came from a man aged 30-40 years who had been exposed to COVID-19.

V gene TRBV10-3 combines with J gene TRBJ1-2; the match to TRBD1 covers 7 bases. CDR3 size: 17 residues. V was pared by 6 bases and J by 0 bases, with 13 bases of the junction left unmatched. CDR1 and CDR2 (germline): ENHRY, SYGVKD. The CDR3 DNA follows: TGTGCCATCAGAACAGGGGAGGCGAGGCATACTAACTATGGCTACACCTTC. Its protein product is CAIRTGEARHTNYGYTF.

The chain uses TRBV5-4 and TRBJ2-5; a weak D match, TRBD2 (6 bases). The V gene lost 4 bases and the J gene lost 4 bases, with 14 bases spanning the gap. The CDR3 runs 14 residues. The germline CDR1 and CDR2 sequences are SGHNT and YYREEE (reference sequence). The CDR3 DNA is TGTGCCAGCAGCCGGGACTCACGGGGAGAGACCCAGTACTTC. This codes for CASSRDSRGETQYF. The complete variable domain, with remaining parts taken from reference TRBV5-4 and TRBJ2-5, reads ETGVTQSPTHLIKTRGQQVTLRCSSQSGHNTVSWYQQALGQGPQFIFQYYREEENGRGNFPPRFSGLQFPNYSSELNVNALELDDSALYLCASSRDSRGETQYFGPGTRLLVL.

The genes are TRBV5-1 and TRBJ2-6, with TRBD2 matching 11 bases. CDR3 size: 19 residues. Trimming cost V 0 bases and J 2 bases; bases outside gene matches: 7. Germline CDR1 is SGHRS and CDR2 is YFSETQ. CDR3 sequence reads: CASSLGLAGMRAGANVLTF. CDR3 in DNA: TGCGCCAGCAGCTTGGGACTAGCGGGGATGCGGGCTGGGGCCAACGTCCTGACTTTC.

This sequence joins TRBV4-3 and TRBJ1-2; tentative D call: TRBD1 (6 bases). CDR1 LGHNA and CDR2 YSLEER come from the germline V gene. CDR3 length: 14 residues. V lost 3 bases and J 0 bases, leaving 8 bases between the germline ends. In nucleotides, the CDR3 is TGCGCCAGCAGCCACGGACAGTCTAACTATGGCTACACCTTC. Encoded protein: CASSHGQSNYGYTF.

The V call is TRBV11-3, the J call TRBJ2-1; 14 nucleotides line up with TRBD2. Germline values: CDR1 SGHNT, CDR2 YENEEA. This CDR3 is 13 amino acids long. The V gene end was trimmed by 3 bases and the J gene end by 13 bases; junction bases not matched to a gene: 2. The CDR3 protein is CASSLTSGGGQFF. The CDR3 bases are TGTGCCAGCAGCTTGACTAGCGGGGGGGGTCAGTTCTTC.